This TCR beta chain was documented in a study of T cell repertoires in cytomegalovirus infection. Across the whole study: Both CMV infection and a matching HLA type were indicated by public TCR beta signatures. Study observations and caveats: The ex vivo response was dominated by HLA-C-restricted CMV-specific TCR beta clonotypes. Using cumulative public TCR beta family frequency, the authors identified those who carried CMV together with the relevant HLA.

This CDR3 contains 17 residues. The germline CDR1 and CDR2 sequences are MGHDK and SYGVNS. Trimming took 0 bases from V and 0 from J, leaving 9 bases between them. TCRdb passed the reads through MiXCR, listing each CDR3 protein once. The sample lists hundreds of thousands of distinct CDR3 sequences, roughly 36% occurring once. In the case of this clonotype: Its target is not known.

Sequenced input: PBMCs. The clonotype was recovered from a human donor in good health (CMV status not recorded). Some clones in this sample may be carry-over from other donors' samples. The chain combines TRBV25-1 with TRBJ2-6; D ambiguous. CDR3 loop: CASSEYIVSSGANVLTF. The CDR3 DNA follows: TGTGCCAGCAGTGAATATATAGTGAGCTCTGGGGCCAACGTCCTGACTTTC.